Shown below are 28 T cell receptor beta chains from a single sample sequenced in a study of response to subunit inactivated influenza vaccine. TCRdb redid the calling of the RT-PCR reads with MiXCR, one entry per CDR3 protein. The table has roughly 170,000 distinct CDR3 sequences, about 10% seen once; the top ten hold roughly 11%. Sequences were derived from non-naive T cells sorted from PBMCs, sampled on the day of vaccination. The receptors derive from a man aged 50 to 59 who received an inactivated influenza vaccine.

This clonotype was seen at least ten times. The rearrangement joins TRBV5-5 to TRBJ2-2; 11 bases agree with TRBD1. Germline V lookup: CDR1 SGHKS, CDR2 YYEKEE (reference sequence). The CDR3 consists of 17 residues. After removal of 4 bases from V and 5 bases from J, the junction contained 10 bases not matched to a gene. The CDR3 region has the DNA TGTGCCAGCAGCGGAGGACAGGGGGCGAGGGTTACCGGGGAGCTGTTTTTT. Its protein product is CASSGGQGARVTGELFF.

The sample holds a few counts of this clonotype. The genes are TRBV27 and TRBJ2-7; no reliable D call. Deletions cut 0 bases from V and 7 bases from J, with 10 bases between. Germline lookup yields CDR1 MNHEY and CDR2 SMNVEV (reference sequence). This CDR3 contains 13 residues. CDR3 in amino acids: CASSLSLTGEQYF. The CDR3 region has the DNA TGTGCCAGCAGTTTATCCCTGACGGGTGAGCAGTACTTC.

This clonotype was found many times. J is TRBJ2-2 and V is TRBV5-8; D is unclear. With 0 bases removed from V and 1 base from J, the gap between germline ends came to 4 bases. There are 14 residues in the CDR3. The germline V gene has CDR1 SGHTS and CDR2 YDEGEE. DNA of the CDR3: TGTGCCAGCAGCTTGGCACAGAACACCGGGGAGCTGTTTTTT. Amino acids: CASSLAQNTGELFF.

The chain has TRBV5-1 and TRBJ1-4; D may be TRBD1 (6 bases). Trimming shortened V by 4 bases and J by 4 bases, and 8 bases separated the two germline ends. The CDR3 has 13 residues. CDR1 is SGHRS and CDR2 is YFSETQ in the germline V gene. CDR3 in DNA: TGCGCCAGCAGCCGGGGGCTTAATGAAAAACTGTTTTTT. Translating gives CASSRGLNEKLFF. The variable domain in full, completed from reference TRBV5-1 and TRBJ1-4, reads KAGVTQTPRYLIKTRGQQVTLSCSPISGHRSVSWYQQTPGQGLQFLFEYFSETQRNKGNFPGRFSGRQFSNSRSEMNVSTLELGDSALYLCASSRGLNEKLFFGSGTQLSVL.

This clonotype was detected only a few times. The genes are TRBV5-1 and TRBJ1-1; TRBD1 aligns across 10 bases. Trimming cost V 0 bases and J 3 bases; bases outside gene matches: 2. The CDR3 totals 15 residues. The germline CDR1 and CDR2 sequences are SGHRS and YFSETQ. This CDR3 is CASSLEGQGDTEAFF. DNA for the CDR3: TGCGCCAGCAGCTTGGAAGGACAGGGGGACACTGAAGCTTTCTTT.

In this sample, this clonotype turned up many times. This chain connects TRBV5-1 to TRBJ1-1, with D unresolved. The CDR3 has 14 residues. The V gene lost 0 bases and the J gene lost 6 bases, with 12 bases spanning the gap. Germline V lookup: CDR1 SGHRS, CDR2 YFSETQ. The CDR3 bases are TGCGCCAGCAGCTTGGATGTTTCGGCGGCTGAAGCTTTCTTT. Protein product: CASSLDVSAAEAFF.

CDR3 DNA: TGCAGTGCCCTCACGGAGCTTGCCTACAATGAGCAGTTCTTC. Translating it yields CSALTELAYNEQFF. The chain has TRBV20-1 and TRBJ2-1; D ambiguous. Per the germline V gene, CDR1 is DFQATT and CDR2 is SNEGSKA (reference sequence). Trimming cost V 6 bases and J 2 bases, with 14 bases left between them. CDR3 length equals 14 residues.

In its sample, this clonotype was seen many times. V is TRBV7-9 and J is TRBJ1-1, with no clear D. The germline CDR1 and CDR2 sequences are SEHNR and FQNEAQ (reference sequence). The V end was cut by 4 bases, the J end by 7 bases, with 7 bases between. The CDR3 covers 11 residues. The CDR3 spells CASSSGFEAFF. In DNA form, the CDR3 reads TGTGCCAGCAGCTCAGGATTTGAAGCTTTCTTT.

The chain joins TRBV28 to TRBJ2-7, with 9 bases that match TRBD1. The CDR3 is made up of 13 amino acids. CDR1 is MDHEN and CDR2 is SYDVKM in the germline V gene. After removal of 5 bases from V and 5 bases from J, the junction contained 4 bases not matched to a gene. DNA of the CDR3: TGTGCCAGCAGTCGACAGGGGGAACACGAGCAGTACTTC. This sequence encodes CASSRQGEHEQYF.

This clonotype was seen many times. V gene TRBV7-2 combines with J gene TRBJ2-3; D might be TRBD2 (6 bases). The CDR3 runs 15 residues. The germline V gene has CDR1 SGHTA and CDR2 FQGNSA. Trimming stripped 0 bases from V and 1 base from J, with 8 bases between. Here the CDR3 DNA reads TGTGCCAGCAGCTTAGCGTGGAGGGGCACAGATACGCAGTATTTT. Translated: CASSLAWRGTDTQYF.

This chain links TRBV2 with TRBJ1-3, with D uncertain. In germline, CDR1 is SNHLY, CDR2 FYNNEI. V shed 11 bases and J shed 0 bases, with 8 bases lying between them. The CDR3 consists of 12 residues. CDR3: CAYKASGNTIYF. As DNA, the CDR3 is TGTGCCTACAAAGCCTCTGGAAACACCATATATTTT.

This clonotype was detected only a few times. The rearrangement uses TRBV5-1 and TRBJ1-2, with TRBD1 matching over 7 bases. The CDR3 is made up of 15 amino acids. Germline V gene sequence: CDR1 SGHRS, CDR2 YFSETQ. Losses at the gene ends were 0 bases for V and 6 bases for J; bases not matched to a gene: 8. CDR3 amino acids: CASSLAGQDAHGYTF. In DNA, the CDR3 is TGCGCCAGCAGCTTGGCCGGACAGGACGCACATGGCTACACCTTC.

There are many counts of this clonotype. V is TRBV4-3 and J is TRBJ2-5; no reliable D call. Germline values: CDR1 LGHNA, CDR2 YSLEER. V was pared by 0 bases and J by 5 bases, with 16 bases between. This CDR3 has 16 residues. CDR3 residues: CASSQDFGNFRETQYF. The CDR3 DNA sequence: TGCGCCAGCAGCCAAGACTTTGGGAATTTTCGGGAGACCCAGTACTTC.

The V and J genes are TRBV28 and TRBJ2-5; perhaps TRBD1 as D (5 bases). V was clipped by 6 bases and J by 5 bases, with 19 bases between them. There are 15 residues in the CDR3. In germline, CDR1 is MDHEN, CDR2 SYDVKM. CDR3 bases: TGTGCCAGCAGCCGCCCCCTCAGGGTCGCTGAGACCCAGTACTTC. Translated: CASSRPLRVAETQYF.

The chain carries TRBV7-8 and TRBJ2-1; D uncertain. Trimming removed 0 bases at V and 8 bases at J, with 8 bases between. The CDR3 length is 13 residues. CDR1 is SGHVS and CDR2 is FQNEAQ in the germline V gene. The chain's CDR3 is CASSLAGFDEQFF. CDR3 bases: TGTGCCAGCAGCTTAGCGGGGTTCGATGAGCAGTTCTTC.

The table lists this clonotype with a few counts. The genes are TRBV27 and TRBJ2-5; the D gene is possibly TRBD1 (5 bases). The CDR3 spans 15 residues. V lost 2 bases and J 2 bases, leaving 12 bases between the germline ends. CDR1 MNHEY and CDR2 SMNVEV come from the germline V gene (reference sequence). The CDR3 reads CASSLLGQAQETQYF. Here the CDR3 DNA reads TGTGCCAGCAGTTTACTCGGACAAGCGCAAGAGACCCAGTACTTC.

A few counts support this clonotype. J is TRBJ2-4 and V is TRBV28, with 8 bases matching TRBD1. Germline CDR1 MDHEN, CDR2 SYDVKM. V trimming: 4 bases; J trimming: 11 bases; junction bases outside the gene matches: 7. The CDR3 loop spans 13 amino acids. The CDR3 loop reads CASSYAGTGLQYF. The DNA for the CDR3 is TGTGCCAGCAGTTACGCCGGGACAGGTCTTCAGTACTTC.

This clonotype was observed at least ten times. The chain recombines TRBV5-1 with TRBJ1-1; 7 nucleotides agree with TRBD1. There are 15 residues in the CDR3. With V trimmed by 2 bases and J by 2 bases, 6 bases remained unmatched. From germline, CDR1 is SGHRS and CDR2 YFSETQ. The CDR3 region is CASSLAGTVNTEAFF. The CDR3 nucleotides read TGCGCCAGCAGCTTAGCCGGGACAGTTAACACTGAAGCTTTCTTT.

This chain connects TRBV19 to TRBJ1-5, with D hard to call. CDR3 length equals 14 residues. With 7 bases removed from V and 5 bases from J, the gap between germline ends came to 15 bases. Germline CDR1 LNHDA, CDR2 SQIVND (reference sequence). The CDR3 loop reads CASTTTRGYQPQHF. The CDR3 DNA is TGTGCCAGTACCACAACCCGGGGTTATCAGCCCCAGCATTTT.

At least ten counts were recorded for this clonotype. The V call is TRBV5-1, the J call TRBJ2-4; 10 bases map to TRBD1. Unmatched junction bases numbered 5, after V lost 4 bases and J lost 1 base. CDR3 length equals 16 residues. Germline CDR1 SGHRS, CDR2 YFSETQ. CDR3 loop: CASSLPGQGAKNIQYF. CDR3 bases: TGCGCCAGCAGCCTTCCGGGACAGGGGGCCAAAAACATTCAGTACTTC.

This clonotype appeared many times. The chain has TRBV12-3 or TRBV12-4 and TRBJ2-2, with TRBD2 matching 11 bases. CDR3 size: 15 residues. Losses at the gene ends were 7 bases for V and 4 bases for J; bases not matched to a gene: 5. This chain's CDR3 is CASTRSGGVTGELFF. The CDR3, as DNA: TGTGCCAGCACCCGTAGCGGGGGGGTCACCGGGGAGCTGTTTTTT.

Written as DNA, the CDR3 is TGTGCCAGCAGCTTGGGGCAGGCTGGGTCAGGGACCCAGTACTTC. Translation gives CASSLGQAGSGTQYF. The chain employs TRBV5-6 and TRBJ2-5; D not certain. Trimming took 0 bases from V and 7 from J, leaving 16 bases between them. CDR3 length: 15 residues. Per the germline V gene, CDR1 is SGHDT and CDR2 is YYEEEE.

The CDR3 is CASKGVNTEAFF. CDR3 DNA: TGTGCCAGCAAGGGAGTGAACACTGAAGCTTTCTTT. The chain uses TRBV12-3 or TRBV12-4 and TRBJ1-1; D remains unclear. V lost 7 bases to trimming and J lost 0 bases, with 6 bases between them. The CDR3 runs 12 residues.

The table lists this clonotype with many counts. The chain recombines TRBV27 with TRBJ2-1, with D perhaps assigned TRBD1 or TRBD2 (6 bases each). Germline V gene sequence: CDR1 MNHEY, CDR2 SMNVEV (reference sequence). The V end was cut by 3 bases, the J end by 11 bases, with 11 bases between. The CDR3 has 12 amino acids. CDR3 residues: CASSFRGLQQFF. The CDR3 DNA is TGTGCCAGCAGTTTCAGGGGACTGCAGCAGTTCTTC.

This clonotype was counted ten times or more. The J gene is TRBJ2-2, the V gene TRBV18; D gene uncertain. The CDR3 covers 15 residues. Germline values: CDR1 KGHSH, CDR2 LQKENI. The ends were cut back, 1 base at V and 2 bases at J, with 8 bases in the middle. The CDR3 spells CASSPQTSNTGELFF. Written as DNA, the CDR3 is TGTGCCAGCTCACCACAGACAAGTAACACCGGGGAGCTGTTTTTT.

CDR3 protein: CASSLEAGNRQETQYF. DNA for the CDR3: TGTGCCAGCAGCTTGGAAGCGGGGAATAGACAAGAGACCCAGTACTTC. The rearrangement joins TRBV7-6 to TRBJ2-5, with 7 bases matching TRBD2. V lost 3 bases, J lost 2 bases, and 9 bases stayed unmatched. Per germline, CDR1 SGHVS and CDR2 FNYEAQ. This CDR3 has 16 residues.

The genes are TRBV20-1 and TRBJ2-7; 10 bases fit TRBD1. Trimming cost V 0 bases and J 5 bases; bases outside gene matches: 10. The CDR3 spans 16 residues. The germline V gene encodes CDR1 DFQATT and CDR2 SNEGSKA (reference sequence). CDR3 sequence reads: CSARDPWGQGLDEQYF. The CDR3 DNA follows: TGCAGTGCTAGAGATCCGTGGGGACAGGGGCTCGACGAGCAGTACTTC.

Ten or more counts support this clonotype. The chain carries TRBV5-6 and TRBJ2-7; D is perhaps TRBD1 or TRBD2 (5 bases each). Germline V gene sequence: CDR1 SGHDT, CDR2 YYEEEE. The CDR3 length is 16 residues. V lost 3 bases to trimming and J lost 0 bases, with 16 bases between them. CDR3 sequence: CASSYTQGVFSYEQYF. CDR3 coding DNA: TGTGCCAGCAGCTATACGCAGGGAGTGTTCTCCTACGAGCAGTACTTC.